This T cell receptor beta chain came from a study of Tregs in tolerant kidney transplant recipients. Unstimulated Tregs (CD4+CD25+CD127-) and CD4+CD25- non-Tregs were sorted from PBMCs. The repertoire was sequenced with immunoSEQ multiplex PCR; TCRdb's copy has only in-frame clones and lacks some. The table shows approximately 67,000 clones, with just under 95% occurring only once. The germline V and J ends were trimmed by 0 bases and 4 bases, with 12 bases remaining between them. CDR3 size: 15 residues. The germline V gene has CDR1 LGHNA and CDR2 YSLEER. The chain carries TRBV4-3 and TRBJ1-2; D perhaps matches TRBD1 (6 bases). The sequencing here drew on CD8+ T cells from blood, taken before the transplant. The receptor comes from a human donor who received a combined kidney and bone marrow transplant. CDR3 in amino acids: CASSQDRGGFYGYTF. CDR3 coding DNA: TGCGCCAGCAGCCAAGATAGAGGGGGATTCTATGGCTACACCTTC.